The clone carrying this T cell receptor (beta chain) occurred many times. The antigen remains undetermined. Unique molecular identifiers were affixed to discrete cDNA molecules within the library. TCRdb fed the RACE reads into MiXCR, producing one record per CDR3 protein. Of over 300,000 distinct CDR3 sequences detected, roughly 4.6% appear once; the ten largest clones hold 2.5% to 3%. This entry is derived from a study of human T cells and chemical hapten exposure. Study-level points and caveats: No alteration of TCRs above 1 in 1000 frequency was seen with DPC sensitization. The formation of large CDR3 similarity clusters by expanded TCRs significantly exceeded that of controls. Higher patch test scores went with higher counts of PT1 expanded TCRs.

As for time point: pre-sensitization, week 0. Indicated treatment: therapeutic diphenylcyclopropenone sensitization with weekly scalp DPC. V was cut by 3 bases and J by 2 bases, with 16 bases left in between. Germline V gene sequence: CDR1 SGHTS, CDR2 YDEGEE. The CDR3 is made up of 16 amino acids. V and J are TRBV5-8 and TRBJ2-3; TRBD1 might be the D (6 bases). Here the sequenced sample was whole blood, taken in connection with sensitization to the hapten diphenylcyclopropenone (DPC). The receptor was isolated from a woman aged 45 to 65 with alopecia areata. Some clones in this sample may be carry-over from other donors' samples. The CDR3 region is CASSSGQTMYTDTQYF. In nucleotides, the CDR3 is TGTGCCAGCAGCTCCGGACAGACTATGTACACAGATACGCAGTATTTT.